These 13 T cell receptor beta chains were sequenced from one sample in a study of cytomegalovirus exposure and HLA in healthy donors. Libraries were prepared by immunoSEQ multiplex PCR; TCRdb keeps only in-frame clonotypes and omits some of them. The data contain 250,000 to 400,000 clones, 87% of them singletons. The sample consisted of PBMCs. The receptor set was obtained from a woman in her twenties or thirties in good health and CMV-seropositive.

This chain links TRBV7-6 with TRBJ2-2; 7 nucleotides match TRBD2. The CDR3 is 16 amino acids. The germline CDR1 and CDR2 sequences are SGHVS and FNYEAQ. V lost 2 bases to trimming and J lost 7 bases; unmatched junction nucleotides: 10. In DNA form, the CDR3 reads TGTGCCAGCAGCTTATGGGAGGGACCGGGGCACGGGGAGCTGTTTTTT. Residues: CASSLWEGPGHGELFF.

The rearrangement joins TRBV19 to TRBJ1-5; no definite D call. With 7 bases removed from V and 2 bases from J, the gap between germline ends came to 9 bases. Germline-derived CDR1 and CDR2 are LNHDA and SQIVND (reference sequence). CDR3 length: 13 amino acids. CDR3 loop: CASTDTRNQPQHF. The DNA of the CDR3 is TGTGCCAGTACAGACACACGCAATCAGCCCCAGCATTTT.

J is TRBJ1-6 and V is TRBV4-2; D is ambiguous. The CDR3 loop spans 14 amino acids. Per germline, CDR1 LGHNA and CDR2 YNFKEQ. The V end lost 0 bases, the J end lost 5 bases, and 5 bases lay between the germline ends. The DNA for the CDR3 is TGTGCCAGCAGCCAAGAGGGGAATAATTCACCCCTCCACTTT. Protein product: CASSQEGNNSPLHF.

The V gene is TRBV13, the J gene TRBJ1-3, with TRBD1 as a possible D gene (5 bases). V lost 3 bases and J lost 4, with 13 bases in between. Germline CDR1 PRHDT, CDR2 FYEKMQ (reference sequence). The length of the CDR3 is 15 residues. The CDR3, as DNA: TGTGCCAGCAGCTTGCGACAGACCCGCGGAAACACCATATATTTT. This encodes CASSLRQTRGNTIYF.

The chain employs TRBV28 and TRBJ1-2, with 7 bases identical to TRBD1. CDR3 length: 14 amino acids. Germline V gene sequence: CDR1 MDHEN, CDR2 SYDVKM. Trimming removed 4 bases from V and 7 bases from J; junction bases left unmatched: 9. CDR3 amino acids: CASSYFDREAGYTF. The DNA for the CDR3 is TGTGCCAGCAGTTATTTCGACAGGGAGGCTGGCTACACCTTC.

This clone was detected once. Written as DNA, the CDR3 is TGTGCCAGCAGATACCATGGACAGGTCTACGAGCAGTACTTC. This encodes CASRYHGQVYEQYF. V usage is TRBV2 and J usage is TRBJ2-7, with 7 nucleotides matching TRBD1. This CDR3 is built from 14 residues. With 6 bases clipped from V and 3 bases from J, the junction kept 8 bases outside the gene matches. CDR1 and CDR2 (germline): SNHLY, FYNNEI.

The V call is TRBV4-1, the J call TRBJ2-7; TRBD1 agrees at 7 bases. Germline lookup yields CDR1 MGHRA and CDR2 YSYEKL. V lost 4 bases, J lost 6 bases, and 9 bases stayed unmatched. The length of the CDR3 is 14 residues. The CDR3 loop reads CASSLKTGLVEQYF. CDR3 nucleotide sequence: TGCGCCAGCAGCCTCAAGACAGGGTTGGTCGAGCAGTACTTC.

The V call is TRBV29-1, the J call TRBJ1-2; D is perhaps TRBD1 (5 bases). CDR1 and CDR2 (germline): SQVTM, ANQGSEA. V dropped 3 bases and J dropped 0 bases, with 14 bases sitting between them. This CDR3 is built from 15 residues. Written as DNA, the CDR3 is TGCAGCGTTGATGGGGGGGGGTCGCCTAACTATGGCTACACCTTC. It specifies CSVDGGGSPNYGYTF.

CDR3: CSVGSGSTDEQFF. The CDR3 DNA is TGCAGCGTTGGTAGCGGGAGTACGGATGAGCAGTTCTTC. This rearrangement joins TRBV29-1 to TRBJ2-1, with 9 bases fitting TRBD2. Germline V lookup: CDR1 SQVTM, CDR2 ANQGSEA. This CDR3 spans 13 amino acids. Trimming cost V 4 bases and J 8 bases; bases outside gene matches: 6.

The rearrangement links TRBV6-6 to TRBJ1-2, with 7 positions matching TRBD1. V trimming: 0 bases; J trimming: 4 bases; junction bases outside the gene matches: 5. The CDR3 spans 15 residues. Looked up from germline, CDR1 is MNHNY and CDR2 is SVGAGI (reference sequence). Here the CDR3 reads CASSYSRQGGYGYTF. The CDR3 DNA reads TGTGCCAGCAGTTACTCTAGACAGGGTGGCTATGGCTACACCTTC.

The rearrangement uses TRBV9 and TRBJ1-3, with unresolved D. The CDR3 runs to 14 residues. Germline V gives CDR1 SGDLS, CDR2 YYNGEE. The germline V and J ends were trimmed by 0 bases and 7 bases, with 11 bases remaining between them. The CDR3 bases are TGTGCCAGCAGCGTAGCACAATCCGGCAACACCATATATTTT. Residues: CASSVAQSGNTIYF.

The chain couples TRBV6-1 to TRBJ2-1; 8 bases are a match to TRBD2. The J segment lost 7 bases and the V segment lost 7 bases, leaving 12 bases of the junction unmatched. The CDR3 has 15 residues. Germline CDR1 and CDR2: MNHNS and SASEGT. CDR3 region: CASINSLAGSNEQFF. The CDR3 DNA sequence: TGTGCCAGCATCAACTCTCTAGCGGGTTCTAATGAGCAGTTCTTC.

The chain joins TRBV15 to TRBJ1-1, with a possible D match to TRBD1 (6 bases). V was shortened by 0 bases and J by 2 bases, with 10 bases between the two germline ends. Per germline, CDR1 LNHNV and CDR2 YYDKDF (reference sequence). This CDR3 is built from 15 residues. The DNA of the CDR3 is TGTGCCACCAGCAGAGATCGGACAGCCAACACTGAAGCTTTCTTT. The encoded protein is CATSRDRTANTEAFF. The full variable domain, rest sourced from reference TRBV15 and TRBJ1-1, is DAMVIQNPRYQVTQFGKPVTLSCSQTLNHNVMYWYQQKSSQAPKLLFHYYDKDFNNEADTPDNFQSRRPNTSFCFLDIRSPGLGDTAMYLCATSRDRTANTEAFFGQGTRLTVV.